The 14 T cell receptor beta chains below come from one sample, sequenced in a study of blood T cell repertoires in COVID-19. Clones were read by immunoSEQ multiplex PCR, and TCRdb kept only the in-frame ones, dropping some. Of 150,000 to 200,000 clones in the sample, about 86% were seen once. Sequencing used peripheral blood. These receptors were taken from a man in his sixties with acute or convalescent COVID-19.

CDR3 DNA sequence: TGTGCCAGCTCACCCCTTGACAGGGGGGACTATGGCTACACCTTC. Encoded protein: CASSPLDRGDYGYTF. The chain links TRBV18 to TRBJ1-2; TRBD1 matches at 9 bases. There are 15 residues in the CDR3. In germline, CDR1 is KGHSH, CDR2 LQKENI. V lost 3 bases to trimming and J lost 3 bases; unmatched junction nucleotides: 5.

The chain links TRBV25-1 to TRBJ2-7, with D tentatively TRBD2 (5 bases). There are 16 residues in the CDR3. The germline CDR1 and CDR2 sequences are MGHDK and SYGVNS. The V end lost 1 base, the J end lost 3 bases, and 16 bases lay between the germline ends. The CDR3 is CASSESLGGPIYEQYF. In nucleotides, the CDR3 is TGTGCCAGCAGTGAATCCCTTGGCGGGCCGATCTACGAGCAGTACTTC.

As to this clone: Other DNA sequences of this sample code for an identical CDR3. This chain joins TRBV3-1 (or the pseudogene TRBV3-2) and TRBJ1-5; TRBD1 is a possible D gene (6 bases). This CDR3 has 14 residues. V was clipped by 0 bases and J by 4 bases, with 7 bases between them. CDR1 is LGHDT, CDR2 YNNKEL, per germline (reference sequence). This CDR3 reads CASSQDRGNQPQHF. The CDR3 bases are TGTGCCAGCAGCCAAGACAGGGGAAATCAGCCCCAGCATTTT.

The chain employs TRBV28 and TRBJ1-2, with TRBD1 matching 10 bases. The CDR3 extends over 15 amino acids. Germline trimming cut 3 bases from V and 5 bases from J; bases unmatched to any gene: 6. The germline CDR1 and CDR2 sequences are MDHEN and SYDVKM. The CDR3 region has the DNA TGTGCCAGCAGTTTTGACAGGGGGCGAGGGTATGGCTACACCTTC. Translated, it gives CASSFDRGRGYGYTF.

This clone was observed a single time. The chain employs TRBV27 and TRBJ2-3; D unresolved. Germline assignment: CDR1 MNHEY and CDR2 SMNVEV (reference sequence). V lost 7 bases, J lost 0 bases, and 14 bases lay in between. The CDR3 runs 15 residues. The CDR3 loop reads CASNLDGWSTDTQYF. In DNA, the CDR3 is TGTGCCAGCAACCTAGACGGGTGGAGCACAGATACGCAGTATTTT.

CDR3 loop: CASSPQTQGSETQYF. CDR3 coding DNA: TGTGCCAGCTCACCACAGACCCAGGGAAGCGAGACCCAGTACTTC. This rearrangement joins TRBV18 to TRBJ2-5; maybe TRBD1 (5 bases). Germline lookup yields CDR1 KGHSH and CDR2 LQKENI. The V and J ends lost 1 base and 5 bases respectively, with 14 bases between them. The CDR3 is 15 amino acids.

The chain has TRBV7-9 and TRBJ1-1; D is ambiguous. The germline V gene has CDR1 SEHNR and CDR2 FQNEAQ (reference sequence). CDR3 length: 15 residues. V was pared by 2 bases and J by 0 bases, with 10 bases between. The CDR3 sequence is CASSLTEKMNTEAFF. The CDR3 DNA is TGTGCCAGCAGCTTAACAGAAAAGATGAACACTGAAGCTTTCTTT.

V and J are TRBV5-1 and TRBJ2-1; 13 bases map to TRBD2. Germline trimming cut 4 bases from V and 7 bases from J; bases unmatched to any gene: 11. The CDR3 totals 17 residues. Germline V gene sequence: CDR1 SGHRS, CDR2 YFSETQ. The CDR3 bases are TGCGCCAGCAGCATCCACCCGACTAGCGGGAGGAGAAATGAGCAGTTCTTC. This gives the protein CASSIHPTSGRRNEQFF. Complete variable domain (other parts from reference TRBV5-1 and TRBJ2-1): KAGVTQTPRYLIKTRGQQVTLSCSPISGHRSVSWYQQTPGQGLQFLFEYFSETQRNKGNFPGRFSGRQFSNSRSEMNVSTLELGDSALYLCASSIHPTSGRRNEQFFGPGTRLTVL.

This clone was counted a single time. V and J are TRBV11-2 and TRBJ1-5; 7 nucleotides align to TRBD1. J lost 6 bases, V lost 1 base, and 9 bases had no gene match. CDR3 length equals 16 residues. CDR1 SGHAT and CDR2 FQNNGV come from the germline V gene. The CDR3 nucleotides read TGTGCCAGCAGCTTAGGTGAAGGGGGCCAGGGTCAGCCCCAGCATTTT. It yields the protein CASSLGEGGQGQPQHF.

V usage is TRBV19 and J usage is TRBJ1-1; maybe TRBD1 (5 bases). Germline loops: CDR1 LNHDA, CDR2 SQIVND (reference sequence). This CDR3 comprises 15 residues. Trimming pared 6 bases from V and 4 bases from J, leaving 18 bases between. As DNA, the CDR3 is TGTGCCAGTAGGCCCTCCGCAGGGAAGGGCACTGAAGCTTTCTTT. Protein product: CASRPSAGKGTEAFF.

The chain couples TRBV6-4 to TRBJ2-2; 7 nucleotides align to TRBD1. Looked up from germline, CDR1 is MRHNA and CDR2 is SNTAGT. The CDR3 loop spans 15 amino acids. The junction had 9 bases not matched to a gene; V was cut back by 6 bases and J by 5 bases. The chain's CDR3 is CASRATGVSTGELFF. CDR3 coding DNA: TGTGCCAGCAGGGCCACAGGGGTGTCAACCGGGGAGCTGTTTTTT.

This chain links TRBV27 with TRBJ2-1; 9 nucleotides line up with TRBD2. The CDR3 has 16 residues. Germline V gives CDR1 MNHEY, CDR2 SMNVEV (reference sequence). The V segment lost 7 bases and the J segment 3 bases; nucleotides outside the gene matches: 10. The CDR3 here is CASTQAGTSLYNEQFF. CDR3 nucleotide sequence: TGTGCCAGCACCCAAGCCGGGACTAGCCTCTACAATGAGCAGTTCTTC.

V gene TRBV7-2 combines with J gene TRBJ1-1, with a weak D call TRBD1 (5 bases). Germline assignment: CDR1 SGHTA and CDR2 FQGNSA. V lost 2 bases to trimming and J lost 7 bases, with 14 bases between them. CDR3 size: 14 residues. CDR3 coding DNA: TGTGCCAGCAGCTTATCCCCAGGGCGGAATGAAGCTTTCTTT. The encoded protein is CASSLSPGRNEAFF.

V gene TRBV11-2 combines with J gene TRBJ1-6, with 8 bases fitting TRBD1. V lost 3 bases, J lost 5 bases, and 3 bases stayed unmatched. Germline-derived CDR1 and CDR2 are SGHAT and FQNNGV. CDR3 size: 15 residues. The CDR3 region has the DNA TGTGCCAGCAGCTTTAAGACAGGGGATAATTCACCCCTCCACTTT. As protein: CASSFKTGDNSPLHF. Full variable domain (remainder filled in from reference TRBV11-2 and TRBJ1-6): EAGVAQSPRYKIIEKRQSVAFWCNPISGHATLYWYQQILGQGPKLLIQFQNNGVVDDSQLPKDRFSAERLKGVDSTLKIQPAKLEDSAVYLCASSFKTGDNSPLHFGNGTRLTVT.